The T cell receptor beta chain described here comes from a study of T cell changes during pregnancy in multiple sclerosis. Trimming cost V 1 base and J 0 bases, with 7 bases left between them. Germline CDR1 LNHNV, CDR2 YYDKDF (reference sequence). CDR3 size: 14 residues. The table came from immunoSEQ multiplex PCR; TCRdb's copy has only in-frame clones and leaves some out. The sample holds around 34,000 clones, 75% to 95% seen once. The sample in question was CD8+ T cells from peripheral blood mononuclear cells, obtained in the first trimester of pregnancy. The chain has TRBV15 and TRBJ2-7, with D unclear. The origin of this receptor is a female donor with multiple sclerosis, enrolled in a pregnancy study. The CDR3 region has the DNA TGTGCCACCAGCAGAGGTGTGAGCTCCTACGAGCAGTACTTC. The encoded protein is CATSRGVSSYEQYF. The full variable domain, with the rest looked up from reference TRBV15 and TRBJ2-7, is DAMVIQNPRYQVTQFGKPVTLSCSQTLNHNVMYWYQQKSSQAPKLLFHYYDKDFNNEADTPDNFQSRRPNTSFCFLDIRSPGLGDTAMYLCATSRGVSSYEQYFGPGTRLTVT.